Shown below are 28 T cell receptor beta chains from a single sample sequenced in a study of neoadjuvant nivolumab and ipilimumab in lung cancer. TCRdb's copy holds only in-frame clones and misses some; the assay was immunoSEQ multiplex PCR. This repertoire shows 40,000 to 60,000 clones, around nine tenths found once; its top ten account for approximately 3.5%. Sample: blood, taken before neoadjuvant nivolumab, alone or with ipilimumab. The receptors shown here come from an adult with non-small cell lung cancer. Some clones in this sample may be carry-over from other donors' samples.

This clone occurred once. The chain couples TRBV7-9 to TRBJ2-1, with TRBD2 matching over 9 bases. CDR1 is SEHNR, CDR2 FQNEAQ, per germline (reference sequence). This CDR3 has 15 residues. Losses at the gene ends were 1 base for V and 8 bases for J; bases not matched to a gene: 6. The CDR3 loop is CASSLGVAGVDEQFF. The CDR3 bases are TGTGCCAGCAGCTTAGGGGTAGCGGGAGTCGATGAGCAGTTCTTC.

This clone was observed a single time. The genes are TRBV6-6 and TRBJ2-3, with D maybe TRBD2 (6 bases). The germline CDR1 and CDR2 sequences are MNHNY and SVGAGI (reference sequence). Deletions cut 6 bases from V and 0 bases from J, with 10 bases between. There are 14 residues in the CDR3. DNA for the CDR3: TGTGCCAGCAGGGGGCGGGGAAGCACAGATACGCAGTATTTT. Its protein is CASRGRGSTDTQYF.

The chain recombines TRBV27 with TRBJ2-7; 9 nucleotides line up with TRBD1. Germline CDR1 MNHEY, CDR2 SMNVEV (reference sequence). The CDR3 has 14 amino acids. V was pared by 3 bases and J by 4 bases, with 4 bases of the junction left unmatched. This CDR3 reads CASSFLQGAYEQYF. DNA for the CDR3: TGTGCCAGCAGTTTTCTACAGGGGGCGTACGAGCAGTACTTC.

V is TRBV7-9 and J is TRBJ1-2; the D is unclear. This CDR3 region has 12 residues. Germline CDR1 is SEHNR and CDR2 is FQNEAQ (reference sequence). Trimming took off 3 bases at V and 8 bases at J, with 10 bases between the two ends. The CDR3 bases are TGTGCCAGCAGCTTTAACAGACAAGGCTACACCTTC. It encodes CASSFNRQGYTF. Variable domain in full (rest from reference TRBV7-9 and TRBJ1-2): DTGVSQNPRHKITKRGQNVTFRCDPISEHNRLYWYRQTLGQGPEFLTYFQNEAQLEKSRLLSDRFSAERPKGSFSTLEIQRTEQGDSAMYLCASSFNRQGYTFGSGTRLTVV.

The V call is TRBV12-5, the J call TRBJ2-5; no clear D. The germline gives CDR1 LGHNT, CDR2 FRNRAP. The CDR3 consists of 11 residues. V was trimmed by 1 base and J by 4 bases, leaving 1 base between them. CDR3 in amino acids: CASGLAETQYF. In DNA, the CDR3 is TGTGCTAGTGGTTTGGCAGAGACCCAGTACTTC.

The chain employs TRBV6-6 and TRBJ1-2; no clear D. Deletions cut 0 bases from V and 8 bases from J, with 4 bases between. The germline CDR1 and CDR2 sequences are MNHNY and SVGAGI (reference sequence). The CDR3 is made up of 11 amino acids. CDR3: CASSYSEGYTF. The DNA of the CDR3 is TGTGCCAGCAGTTACTCAGAGGGCTACACCTTC.

The chain is built from TRBV19 and TRBJ2-2; D not resolved. CDR1 and CDR2 from the germline V gene are LNHDA and SQIVND (reference sequence). With 4 bases removed from V and 4 bases from J, the gap between germline ends came to 7 bases. The CDR3 contains 13 residues. The CDR3 DNA is TGTGCCAGTAGTAGCTCGGGCACCGGGGAGCTGTTTTTT. Its translation: CASSSSGTGELFF. The variable domain in full, completed from reference TRBV19 and TRBJ2-2, reads DGGITQSPKYLFRKEGQNVTLSCEQNLNHDAMYWYRQDPGQGLRLIYYSQIVNDFQKGDIAEGYSVSREKKESFPLTVTSAQKNPTAFYLCASSSSGTGELFFGEGSRLTVL.

The gene calls are TRBV19 and TRBJ2-2, with 7 bases that match TRBD2. J lost 3 bases, V lost 7 bases, and 5 bases had no gene match. CDR1 is LNHDA and CDR2 is SQIVND in the germline V gene (reference sequence). CDR3 length: 14 residues. CDR3 protein: CASIQGGDTGELFF. Here the CDR3 DNA reads TGTGCCAGTATCCAGGGAGGGGACACCGGGGAGCTGTTTTTT.

The chain uses TRBV6-1 and TRBJ2-2; unclear D gene. This CDR3 has 14 residues. Germline-derived CDR1 and CDR2 are MNHNS and SASEGT. The V end was cut by 4 bases, the J end by 4 bases, with 10 bases between. The CDR3 nucleotides are TGTGCCAGCAGTGCCACCGACACCACCGGGGAGCTGTTTTTT. Protein sequence: CASSATDTTGELFF.

Regarding this clone: A read error may produce the germline difference seen at one junction end. V usage is TRBV30 and J usage is TRBJ2-2; 7 nucleotides match TRBD2. CDR1 is GTSNPN and CDR2 is SVGIG in the germline V gene (reference sequence). The CDR3 has 12 residues. In DNA form, the CDR3 reads TGTGCCTGGAGGGGGGGGACCGCGGAGCTGTTTTTT. Translated, it gives CAWRGGTAELFF.

The genes are TRBV29-1 and TRBJ2-2; D not resolved. Trimming left V 7 bases short and J 3 bases short, with 9 bases between. The CDR3 is 12 amino acids. CDR1 SQVTM and CDR2 ANQGSEA come from the germline V gene. CDR3 bases: TGCAGCGGGGGAACGCACACCGGGGAGCTGTTTTTT. This codes for CSGGTHTGELFF.

The genes are TRBV4-3 and TRBJ2-3; D remains unclear. Germline CDR1 reads LGHNA; CDR2 reads YSLEER. V lost 0 bases and J 6 bases, leaving 13 bases between the germline ends. The CDR3 runs 15 residues. The CDR3 loop reads CASSQDRAQLDTQYF. The CDR3 DNA reads as TGCGCCAGCAGCCAAGATCGGGCGCAATTGGATACGCAGTATTTT.

J is TRBJ1-2 and V is TRBV6-4; D is ambiguous. This CDR3 is built from 11 residues. Germline V CDR1 and CDR2: MRHNA, SNTAGT. Deletions cut 0 bases from V and 8 bases from J, with 4 bases between. The DNA for the CDR3 is TGTGCCAGCAGTGACTCGGGGGGCTACACCTTC. Translating it yields CASSDSGGYTF.

The chain's CDR3 is CASSLGWGTYGYTF. CDR3 nucleotides: TGTGCCAGCAGCTTAGGTTGGGGAACCTATGGCTACACCTTC. The chain is built from TRBV7-2 and TRBJ1-2; D gene ambiguous. Looked up from germline, CDR1 is SGHTA and CDR2 is FQGNSA. Trimming stripped 1 base from V and 4 bases from J, with 10 bases between. The CDR3 covers 14 residues. Drawing the rest from reference TRBV7-2 and TRBJ1-2, the complete variable domain is GAGVSQSPSNKVTEKGKDVELRCDPISGHTALYWYRQSLGQGLEFLIYFQGNSAPDKSGLPSDRFSAERTGGSVSTLTIQRTQQEDSAVYLCASSLGWGTYGYTFGSGTRLTVV.

This chain uses TRBV18 with TRBJ2-1; TRBD1 might be the D (6 bases). The CDR3 contains 13 residues. Between the trimmed V and J ends, which lost 6 bases and 7 bases, there was a span of 13 bases. Germline CDR1 KGHSH, CDR2 LQKENI. The CDR3 protein is CASSNAGENEQFF. The CDR3 DNA is TGTGCCAGCTCCAATGCAGGGGAAAATGAGCAGTTCTTC. Full variable domain (missing parts from reference TRBV18 and TRBJ2-1): NAGVMQNPRHLVRRRGQEARLRCSPMKGHSHVYWYRQLPEEGLKFMVYLQKENIIDESGMPKERFSAEFPKEGPSILRIQQVVRGDSAAYFCASSNAGENEQFFGPGTRLTVL.

This clone was recorded only once. The rearrangement uses TRBV7-9 and TRBJ1-3; possible D gene TRBD1, 6 bases. V lost 4 bases and J lost 4, with 11 bases in between. Germline CDR1 is SEHNR and CDR2 is FQNEAQ (reference sequence). The CDR3 length is 14 residues. The CDR3 nucleotides read TGTGCCAGCAGCTCCAGGGGCTCAGGAAACACCATATATTTT. Protein: CASSSRGSGNTIYF.

The rearrangement links TRBV19 to TRBJ2-2; D uncertain. With 5 bases removed from V and 1 base from J, the gap between germline ends came to 2 bases. Per germline, CDR1 LNHDA and CDR2 SQIVND (reference sequence). The CDR3 runs to 12 residues. The DNA for the CDR3 is TGTGCCAGTAGTCAGAACACCGGGGAGCTGTTTTTT. Translating it yields CASSQNTGELFF.

The CDR3 coding sequence is TGTGCCAGCAGTAGAGCGGGAGAGGGCTACGAGCAGTACTTC. It encodes CASSRAGEGYEQYF. The V gene is TRBV7-9, the J gene TRBJ2-7, with 8 bases fitting TRBD2. The V gene's germline CDR1 is SEHNR and CDR2 FQNEAQ (reference sequence). The junction had 7 bases not matched to a gene; V was cut back by 6 bases and J by 3 bases. CDR3 length: 14 residues.

The CDR3 DNA reads as TGCGCCAGCAGCTTGGCCACTGGGAGATATGAAAAACTGTTTTTT. It encodes CASSLATGRYEKLFF. This chain links TRBV5-1 with TRBJ1-4; D remains unclear. From germline, CDR1 is SGHRS and CDR2 YFSETQ. The CDR3 covers 15 residues. Deletions cut 0 bases from V and 6 bases from J, with 12 bases between.

V gene TRBV6-6 combines with J gene TRBJ2-2; 7 bases line up with TRBD2. Germline V gene lookup returns CDR1 MNHNY and CDR2 SVGAGI (reference sequence). J was trimmed by 3 bases and V by 4 bases; bases with no gene match: 2. The CDR3 extends over 14 amino acids. As DNA, the CDR3 is TGTGCCAGCAGTTCTAGCGGACACACCGGGGAGCTGTTTTTT. Residues: CASSSSGHTGELFF.

The gene calls are TRBV7-2 and TRBJ2-2; a possible D gene is TRBD1 (6 bases). CDR3 length: 12 amino acids. The V gene's germline CDR1 is SGHTA and CDR2 FQGNSA. V was clipped by 5 bases and J by 6 bases, with 7 bases between them. In DNA form, the CDR3 reads TGTGCCAGCAGCCGACAGGCCGGGGAGCTGTTTTTT. Its protein is CASSRQAGELFF.

The chain combines TRBV7-9 with TRBJ2-7; 8 nucleotides line up with TRBD1. This CDR3 region has 14 residues. The germline CDR1 and CDR2 sequences are SEHNR and FQNEAQ (reference sequence). V trimming: 5 bases; J trimming: 5 bases; junction bases outside the gene matches: 8. DNA for the CDR3: TGTGCCAGCAGCCTCGGACAGGGTCTCGACGAGCAGTACTTC. Protein product: CASSLGQGLDEQYF.

This sequence joins TRBV7-9 and TRBJ2-2, with 9 bases fitting TRBD2. The germline V gene encodes CDR1 SEHNR and CDR2 FQNEAQ (reference sequence). V lost 5 bases, J lost 5 bases, and 9 bases stayed unmatched. The CDR3 extends over 16 amino acids. CDR3 in DNA: TGTGCCAGCAGCCAAAGAGGACTAGCGATTACCGGGGAGCTGTTTTTT. Its protein product is CASSQRGLAITGELFF.

This clone was seen only once. The chain employs TRBV29-1 and TRBJ2-5; tentative D call: TRBD1 (6 bases). The CDR3 has 12 residues. Germline CDR1 is SQVTM and CDR2 is ANQGSEA. V gave up 3 bases and J gave up 7 bases, with 12 bases separating them. CDR3 bases: TGCAGCGTTGACAGGGGCGGAGGGACCCAGTACTTC. This encodes CSVDRGGGTQYF.

J is TRBJ1-1 and V is TRBV18; no reliable D call. The CDR3 has 14 amino acids. CDR1 and CDR2 from the germline V gene are KGHSH and LQKENI. V lost 5 bases, J lost 1 base, and 11 bases lay in between. CDR3 nucleotides: TGTGCCAGCTCATCTCAAGCTTGGAACACTGAAGCTTTCTTT. Translated, it gives CASSSQAWNTEAFF.

Of note for this clone: Relative to the germline gene, one junction end is altered; a read error may explain this. V usage is TRBV18 and J usage is TRBJ2-5; 9 bases line up with TRBD2. This CDR3 comprises 15 residues. Germline values: CDR1 KGHSH, CDR2 LQKENI. CDR3 sequence reads: CASSPPAGGLGEMNF. The CDR3 nucleotides are TGTGCCAGCTCACCACCAGCGGGGGGCCTCGGGGAAATGAACTTC.

This chain connects TRBV25-1 to TRBJ2-6; the match to TRBD1 covers 7 bases. CDR3 length: 13 amino acids. Trimming at V came to 8 bases and at J to 3 bases, leaving 1 base not matched to a gene. The germline V gene encodes CDR1 MGHDK and CDR2 SYGVNS. CDR3 nucleotides: TGTGCCAGCCCAGGGGGTGGGGCCAACGTCCTGACTTTC. Its translation is CASPGGGANVLTF. The full variable domain, completed using reference TRBV25-1 and TRBJ2-6, is EADIYQTPRYLVIGTGKKITLECSQTMGHDKMYWYQQDPGMELHLIHYSYGVNSTEKGDLSSESTVSRIRTEHFPLTLESARPSHTSQYLCASPGGGANVLTFGAGSRLTVL.

The chain carries TRBV28 and TRBJ2-1; TRBD2 matches 9 bases. With V trimmed by 7 bases and J by 4 bases, 2 bases remained unmatched. The germline CDR1 and CDR2 sequences are MDHEN and SYDVKM. CDR3 length: 13 amino acids. The DNA of the CDR3 is TGTGCCAGCAATAGCGGGGGTTACAATGAGCAGTTCTTC. Protein product: CASNSGGYNEQFF.